The rows below give T cell receptor beta chains drawn from one sample of a study of blood T cells in healthy people across ages. TCRdb re-called the 5' RACE reads through MiXCR, storing one row per CDR3 protein. The table has about 1.5 million distinct CDR3 sequences, approximately 39% seen once. Sequencing was carried out using blood. Source of these receptors: a woman aged 18-29 years in good health. Each CDR3 is given with its conserved first and last residue. D genes are given only for firm matches. Clone size is not always given. Where it is, it says once, few, many or a class for expanded clones.

clone size: many; V gene: TRBV4-3; D gene: -; J gene: TRBJ1-5; CDR3 protein: CASSQARHQPQHF; CDR3 DNA: TGCGCCAGCAGCCAAGCCAGGCATCAGCCCCAGCATTTT
clone size: few; V gene: TRBV29-1; D gene: TRBD1; J gene: TRBJ1-2; CDR3 protein: CSVDEIYGTGYGYTF; CDR3 DNA: TGCAGCGTTGACGAGATTTACGGGACAGGCTATGGCTACACCTTC
clone size: -; V gene: TRBV5-1; D gene: TRBD2; J gene: TRBJ2-7; CDR3 protein: CASSRAGGQVEQYF; CDR3 DNA: TGCGCCAGCAGCCGAGCGGGGGGCCAGGTCGAGCAGTACTTC
clone size: few; V gene: TRBV7-9; D gene: TRBD2; J gene: TRBJ2-7; CDR3 protein: CASSSAGTSGSSYNEQYF; CDR3 DNA: TGTGCCAGCAGCTCCGCCGGGACTAGCGGAAGCTCCTACAATGAGCAGTACTTC
clone size: few; V gene: TRBV20-1; D gene: -; J gene: TRBJ2-1; CDR3 protein: CSAAPSANNEQFF; CDR3 DNA: TGCAGTGCCGCGCCTAGCGCTAACAATGAGCAGTTCTTC
clone size: -; V gene: TRBV25-1; D gene: TRBD1; J gene: TRBJ1-3; CDR3 protein: CASSDRDRNTIYF; CDR3 DNA: TGTGCCAGCAGCGACAGGGATCGAAACACCATATATTTT
clone size: -; V gene: TRBV6-4; D gene: -; J gene: TRBJ2-6; CDR3 protein: CASSDILGANVLTF; CDR3 DNA: TGTGCCAGCAGCGACATACTTGGGGCCAACGTCCTGACTTTC
clone size: many; V gene: TRBV5-1; D gene: -; J gene: TRBJ2-7; CDR3 protein: CASSGTYSYEQYF; CDR3 DNA: TGCGCCAGCAGCGGGACGTACTCCTACGAGCAGTACTTC
clone size: once; V gene: TRBV12-5; D gene: -; J gene: TRBJ2-6; CDR3 protein: CASGFFVHRSGANVLTF; CDR3 DNA: TGTGCTAGTGGTTTTTTCGTTCACCGATCTGGGGCCAACGTCCTGACTTTC
clone size: -; V gene: TRBV29-1; D gene: -; J gene: TRBJ2-7; CDR3 protein: CSVEGGIEQYF; CDR3 DNA: TGCAGCGTTGAAGGGGGGATCGAGCAGTACTTC
clone size: -; V gene: TRBV20-1; D gene: TRBD2; J gene: TRBJ2-3; CDR3 protein: CSALAGTDTQYF; CDR3 DNA: TGCAGTGCCTTAGCGGGAACAGATACGCAGTATTTT
clone size: -; V gene: TRBV20-1; D gene: TRBD2; J gene: TRBJ2-1; CDR3 protein: CSARATSLAGDRISSYNEQFF; CDR3 DNA: TGCAGTGCTAGAGCCACTTCACTAGCGGGGGACCGAATTAGCTCCTACAATGAGCAGTTCTTC
clone size: few; V gene: TRBV20-1; D gene: -; J gene: TRBJ2-7; CDR3 protein: CSASDPGQTYEQYF; CDR3 DNA: TGCAGTGCTAGCGATCCAGGGCAGACCTACGAGCAGTACTTC
clone size: -; V gene: TRBV7-2; D gene: TRBD2; J gene: TRBJ2-5; CDR3 protein: CVSSFRTSSIQETQYF; CDR3 DNA: TGTGTCAGCAGCTTCCGGACTAGTTCTATCCAAGAGACCCAGTACTTC
clone size: -; V gene: TRBV7-2; D gene: -; J gene: TRBJ2-5; CDR3 protein: CASSPGGPESQYF; CDR3 DNA: TGTGCCAGCAGCCCGGGTGGGCCGGAGTCCCAGTACTTC